One T cell receptor (beta chain) is described in this entry. In germline, CDR1 is SGHDT, CDR2 YYEEEE. V was clipped by 4 bases and J by 2 bases, with 10 bases between them. The CDR3 has 13 residues. This entry belongs to a study of T cell responses to AZD1222 COVID-19 vaccine. Some clones are missing from TCRdb's copy, which holds only in-frame ones; the method was immunoSEQ multiplex PCR. Altogether around 130,000 clones are present, around nine tenths being singletons, with the ten largest covering approximately 3%. The chain carries TRBV5-6 and TRBJ2-7; possibly TRBD1 for D (6 bases). The receptor's source is an adult in good health. Sequencing was performed on peripheral blood, taken on day 0 of AZD1222 vaccination. CDR3 in DNA: TGTGCCAGCAGCGAATGGACAGCCTACGAGCAGTACTTC. Its protein product is CASSEWTAYEQYF.